These 28 T cell receptor beta chains originate from one sample sequenced in a study of T cells in Graves' hyperthyroidism and ophthalmopathy. From RNA transcripts, TCR beta CDR3 regions were amplified. The TCR CDR3 was amplified in a first-round RT-PCR using the HTBI primer set. Each CDR3 protein gets one entry after TCRdb re-called the multiplex PCR reads with MiXCR. The sample records some 400,000 distinct CDR3 sequences, roughly 13% being singletons. The specimen sequenced was blood. The receptor source for this set is a man aged 30-40 years with Graves' hyperthyroidism that later progressed to Graves' ophthalmopathy.

The J gene is TRBJ2-3, the V gene TRBV5-1; 8 nucleotides match TRBD1. Germline V gene data show CDR1 as SGHRS and CDR2 as YFSETQ. The CDR3 is 15 residues long. Trimming cost V 7 bases and J 3 bases; bases outside gene matches: 10. In nucleotides, the CDR3 is TGCGCCAGCGGCGACCCACAGGGGGAGACAGATACGCAGTATTTT. It specifies CASGDPQGETDTQYF.

This clonotype occurred a few times. The V call is TRBV6-1, the J call TRBJ1-5, with no clear D. Germline CDR1 MNHNS, CDR2 SASEGT. The CDR3 sequence is 13 residues long. Trimming left V 4 bases short and J 3 bases short, with 7 bases between. CDR3 sequence reads: CASSGPANQPQHF. CDR3 DNA: TGTGCCAGCAGTGGGCCCGCCAATCAGCCCCAGCATTTT.

This clonotype occurred many times. The CDR3 spells CASSLDRVVEQFF. In DNA form, the CDR3 reads TGTGCCAGCAGCTTAGACAGGGTGGTCGAGCAGTTCTTC. The V gene is TRBV7-9, the J gene TRBJ2-1, with a weak D call TRBD1 (6 bases). There are 13 residues in the CDR3. The germline V gene has CDR1 SEHNR and CDR2 FQNEAQ (reference sequence). Trimming shortened V by 1 base and J by 10 bases, and 11 bases separated the two germline ends.

This clonotype was detected ten times or more. V gene TRBV20-1 combines with J gene TRBJ2-1; 8 bases agree with TRBD1. V was clipped by 5 bases and J by 4 bases; unmatched bases: 10. CDR1 and CDR2 from the germline V gene are DFQATT and SNEGSKA (reference sequence). The CDR3 sequence is 15 residues long. This CDR3 reads CSARGMQGAYNEQFF. The CDR3 DNA is TGCAGTGCTCGGGGTATGCAGGGGGCATACAATGAGCAGTTCTTC.

This clonotype was picked up a small number of times. The rearrangement joins TRBV27 to TRBJ1-5; D not resolved. The germline CDR1 and CDR2 sequences are MNHEY and SMNVEV (reference sequence). This CDR3 is 14 amino acids long. V was trimmed by 5 bases and J by 2 bases, leaving 10 bases between them. The CDR3 protein is CASSPGIGNQPQHF. The DNA of the CDR3 is TGTGCCAGCAGTCCCGGTATCGGCAATCAGCCCCAGCATTTT.

The sample holds many counts of this clonotype. The chain uses TRBV27 and TRBJ1-5; D is undetermined. Germline values: CDR1 MNHEY, CDR2 SMNVEV (reference sequence). The V end lost 3 bases, the J end lost 4 bases, and 19 bases lay between the germline ends. The CDR3 sequence is 17 residues long. The CDR3 bases are TGTGCCAGCAGTTTTTCGGCAGGTGCGGTAGGAAATCAGCCCCAGCATTTT. Protein product: CASSFSAGAVGNQPQHF.

This clonotype was detected ten times or more. The genes are TRBV2 and TRBJ2-3; 10 nucleotides agree with TRBD2. The J segment lost 3 bases and the V segment lost 2 bases, leaving 2 bases of the junction unmatched. Germline values: CDR1 SNHLY, CDR2 FYNNEI. The CDR3 contains 15 residues. Here the CDR3 DNA reads TGTGCCAGCAGTGAACTAGCGGGGGTAACAGATACGCAGTATTTT. It is translated as CASSELAGVTDTQYF.

This clonotype appeared many times. This chain connects TRBV29-1 to TRBJ1-2, with 7 bases identical to TRBD1. Germline values: CDR1 SQVTM, CDR2 ANQGSEA. The CDR3 is 12 amino acids. With 5 bases clipped from V and 4 bases from J, the junction kept 4 bases outside the gene matches. The CDR3 spells CSVQGGGYGYTF. The DNA for the CDR3 is TGCAGCGTTCAGGGGGGCGGCTATGGCTACACCTTC.

Many counts were recorded for this clonotype. The CDR3 nucleotides read TGTGCCAGCAGTTACCTTCCGGGCTCAACTAATGAAAAACTGTTTTTT. Translating it yields CASSYLPGSTNEKLFF. The V call is TRBV6-1, the J call TRBJ1-4; D gene unclear. Germline values: CDR1 MNHNS, CDR2 SASEGT. V gave up 5 bases and J gave up 0 bases, with 13 bases separating them. The CDR3 has 16 residues.

This clonotype was counted ten times or more. The CDR3 is CSASRGGYNEQFF. CDR3 DNA sequence: TGCAGTGCTAGTCGGGGGGGCTACAATGAGCAGTTCTTC. V and J are TRBV20-1 and TRBJ2-1; TRBD2 aligns across 8 bases. Per the germline V gene, CDR1 is DFQATT and CDR2 is SNEGSKA (reference sequence). The junction had 1 base not matched to a gene; V was cut back by 3 bases and J by 3 bases. This CDR3 is built from 13 residues.

The chain carries TRBV19 and TRBJ1-1; D may be TRBD1 (5 bases). The V and J ends lost 3 bases and 12 bases respectively, with 14 bases between them. This CDR3 spans 12 amino acids. Per the germline V gene, CDR1 is LNHDA and CDR2 is SQIVND (reference sequence). Here the CDR3 reads CASSIGAGGTFF. The CDR3 coding sequence is TGTGCCAGTAGTATCGGGGCCGGAGGGACTTTCTTT.

The chain is built from TRBV7-9 and TRBJ2-5; 7 bases fit TRBD1. Germline CDR1 and CDR2: SEHNR and FQNEAQ (reference sequence). With 2 bases clipped from V and 2 bases from J, the junction kept 5 bases outside the gene matches. CDR3 length equals 15 residues. The CDR3 coding sequence is TGTGCCAGCAGCTTAAATACAGGGGTGCAAGAGACCCAGTACTTC. Its protein product is CASSLNTGVQETQYF.

Only a few counts were recorded for this clonotype. The chain has TRBV4-2 and TRBJ2-7; D call uncertain. CDR1 LGHNA and CDR2 YNFKEQ come from the germline V gene. The CDR3 runs 15 residues. V was cut by 0 bases and J by 3 bases, with 12 bases left in between. The CDR3 coding sequence is TGTGCCAGCAGCCAAGATCCTGATAAGGTCTACGAGCAGTACTTC. This gives the protein CASSQDPDKVYEQYF.

For this clonotype: A clone one base away is much larger, so this may be a read error. This chain connects TRBV7-2 to TRBJ1-1; possibly TRBD1 for D (6 bases). Germline V lookup: CDR1 SGHTA, CDR2 FQGNSA. The CDR3 spans 15 residues. Trimming took 3 bases from V and 3 from J, leaving 14 bases between them. The CDR3: CASSFAGAVDTEAFF. CDR3 nucleotide sequence: TGTGCCAGCAGCTTCGCAGGGGCTGTGGACACTGAAGCTTTCTTT.

In its sample, this clonotype was seen many times. The chain joins TRBV11-2 to TRBJ1-6; D remains unclear. The CDR3 sequence is 15 residues long. Trimming shortened V by 4 bases and J by 4 bases, and 11 bases separated the two germline ends. In germline, CDR1 is SGHAT, CDR2 FQNNGV. The CDR3 DNA reads as TGTGCCAGCAGCTCCCCGGCCGAATATAATTCACCCCTCCACTTT. It is translated as CASSSPAEYNSPLHF.

The chain combines TRBV12-5 with TRBJ1-2; D gene ambiguous. The CDR3 loop spans 14 amino acids. V shed 1 base and J shed 0 bases, with 6 bases lying between them. Germline CDR1 is LGHNT and CDR2 is FRNRAP. The CDR3 reads CASGLGAANYGYTF. The CDR3 bases are TGTGCTAGTGGTTTGGGAGCAGCTAACTATGGCTACACCTTC.

This clonotype has a count of ten or more. The chain has TRBV7-2 and TRBJ1-5; possibly TRBD1 for D (5 bases). The germline V gene has CDR1 SGHTA and CDR2 FQGNSA. Deletions cut 2 bases from V and 3 bases from J, with 8 bases between. This CDR3 is 14 amino acids long. In DNA form, the CDR3 reads TGTGCCAGCAGCTTAACCAGGGACAATCAGCCCCAGCATTTT. It encodes CASSLTRDNQPQHF.

This clonotype was seen a handful of times. This chain uses TRBV4-1 with TRBJ1-6, with 7 bases lining up with TRBD1. This CDR3 has 16 residues. V lost 3 bases, J lost 7 bases, and 9 bases stayed unmatched. CDR1 and CDR2 from the germline V gene are MGHRA and YSYEKL. CDR3 sequence: CASSQPIRDRNSPLHF. The CDR3, as DNA: TGCGCCAGCAGCCAGCCTATCCGGGACAGAAATTCACCCCTCCACTTT.

This clonotype has ten or more counts. The rearrangement joins TRBV28 to TRBJ2-7; a possible D gene is TRBD1 (7 bases). The V end lost 4 bases, the J end lost 0 bases, and 13 bases lay between the germline ends. This CDR3 is built from 15 residues. CDR1 and CDR2 (germline): MDHEN, SYDVKM. CDR3 DNA sequence: TGTGCCAGCAGTTACCAGGGGGGCCTCTCCTACGAGCAGTACTTC. Encoded protein: CASSYQGGLSYEQYF.

This clonotype has at least ten counts. The chain couples TRBV12-3 or TRBV12-4 to TRBJ1-1; a weak D match, TRBD1 (5 bases). V was clipped by 6 bases and J by 2 bases, with 13 bases between them. CDR3 size: 14 residues. The CDR3 nucleotides are TGTGCCAGCAGCCCTACGACAGTCAACACTGAAGCTTTCTTT. Residues: CASSPTTVNTEAFF.

This clonotype has only a few counts. The chain is built from TRBV7-2 and TRBJ1-4; possibly TRBD1 for D (5 bases). Germline V gene data show CDR1 as SGHTA and CDR2 as FQGNSA. CDR3 length: 15 residues. The V end lost 2 bases, the J end lost 5 bases, and 12 bases lay between the germline ends. CDR3 in amino acids: CASSLIRGNNEKLFF. CDR3 sequence (DNA): TGTGCCAGCAGCTTAATTCGGGGCAACAATGAAAAACTGTTTTTT.

This clonotype has at least ten counts. This sequence joins TRBV12-3 or TRBV12-4 and TRBJ1-1, with D maybe TRBD1 (6 bases). V lost 0 bases and J 0 bases, leaving 14 bases between the germline ends. This CDR3 contains 17 residues. CDR3 nucleotide sequence: TGTGCCAGCAGTTTAGCGTCGGGGGGCCCGATGAACACTGAAGCTTTCTTT. This sequence encodes CASSLASGGPMNTEAFF.

This chain uses TRBV28 with TRBJ1-5, with D perhaps TRBD1 (5 bases). CDR1 and CDR2 from the germline V gene are MDHEN and SYDVKM. With 3 bases removed from V and 4 bases from J, the gap between germline ends came to 10 bases. CDR3 length: 14 residues. In nucleotides, the CDR3 is TGTGCCAGCAGTTTTGCAGGGAGGAATCAGCCCCAGCATTTT. Amino acids: CASSFAGRNQPQHF.

This clonotype was observed at least ten times. The rearrangement joins TRBV5-1 to TRBJ1-4, with D possibly TRBD1 on 5 matching bases. The CDR3 runs to 15 residues. V was pared by 0 bases and J by 8 bases, with 14 bases between. Germline CDR1 reads SGHRS; CDR2 reads YFSETQ. In nucleotides, the CDR3 is TGCGCCAGCAGCTTGGGAGGGGCGCGGCACGAAAAACTGTTTTTT. This gives the protein CASSLGGARHEKLFF.

The chain recombines TRBV6-5 with TRBJ2-3, with D possibly TRBD1 on 6 matching bases. CDR3 size: 13 residues. Trimming left V 2 bases short and J 14 bases short, with 17 bases between. Germline values: CDR1 MNHEY, CDR2 SVGAGI. The CDR3 nucleotides read TGTGCCAGCAGTTACGGGGGACACCGGTTTCTGTATTTT. The encoded protein is CASSYGGHRFLYF.

This clonotype was detected only a few times. V and J are TRBV6-1 and TRBJ2-7; a possible D gene is TRBD1 (6 bases). CDR1 MNHNS and CDR2 SASEGT come from the germline V gene. The CDR3 is made up of 14 amino acids. Trimming stripped 4 bases from V and 0 bases from J, with 10 bases between. CDR3: CASSAWTVSYEQYF. The CDR3 DNA is TGTGCCAGCAGTGCGTGGACAGTCTCCTACGAGCAGTACTTC.

In this sample, this clonotype turned up many times. The genes are TRBV2 and TRBJ2-2, with 8 positions matching TRBD1. Germline loops: CDR1 SNHLY, CDR2 FYNNEI. Trimming at V came to 3 bases and at J to 7 bases, leaving 4 bases not matched to a gene. The CDR3 is made up of 14 amino acids. CDR3: CASSDRGLNGELFF. The CDR3 region has the DNA TGTGCCAGCAGTGACAGGGGGCTGAACGGGGAGCTGTTTTTT.

This clonotype appeared many times. The rearrangement uses TRBV28 and TRBJ1-5, with 9 bases lining up with TRBD1. With 8 bases clipped from V and 8 bases from J, the junction kept 10 bases outside the gene matches. This CDR3 is built from 14 residues. Germline V CDR1 and CDR2: MDHEN, SYDVKM. The CDR3 loop is CASGGRQGEEPQHF. The CDR3 nucleotides read TGTGCCAGCGGCGGTAGACAGGGGGAGGAGCCCCAGCATTTT. The variable domain in full, with the rest retrieved from reference TRBV28 and TRBJ1-5, is DVKVTQSSRYLVKRTGEKVFLECVQDMDHENMFWYRQDPGLGLRLIYFSYDVKMKEKGDIPEGYSVSREKKERFSLILESASTNQTSMYLCASGGRQGEEPQHFGDGTRLSIL.